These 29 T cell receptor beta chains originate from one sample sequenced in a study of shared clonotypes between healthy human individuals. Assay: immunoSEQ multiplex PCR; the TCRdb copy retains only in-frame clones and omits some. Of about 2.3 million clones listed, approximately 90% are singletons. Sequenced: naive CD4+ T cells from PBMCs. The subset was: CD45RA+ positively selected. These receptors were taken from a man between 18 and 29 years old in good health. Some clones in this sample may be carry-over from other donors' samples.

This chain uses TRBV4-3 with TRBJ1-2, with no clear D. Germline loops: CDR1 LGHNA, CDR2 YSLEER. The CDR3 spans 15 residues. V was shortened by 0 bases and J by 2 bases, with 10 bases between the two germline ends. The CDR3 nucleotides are TGCGCCAGCAGCCAAGATTTGATGCCAAACTATGGCTACACCTTC. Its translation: CASSQDLMPNYGYTF.

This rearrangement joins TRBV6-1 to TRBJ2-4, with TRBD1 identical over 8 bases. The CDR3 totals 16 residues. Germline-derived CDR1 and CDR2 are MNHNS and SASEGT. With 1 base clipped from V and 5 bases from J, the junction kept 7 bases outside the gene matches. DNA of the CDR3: TGTGCCAGCAGTGAAGGGATAGGACAGGGCCAAAACATTCAGTACTTC. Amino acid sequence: CASSEGIGQGQNIQYF.

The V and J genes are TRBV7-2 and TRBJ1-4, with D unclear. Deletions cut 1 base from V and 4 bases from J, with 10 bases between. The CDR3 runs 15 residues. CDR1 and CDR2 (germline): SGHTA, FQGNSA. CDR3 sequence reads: CASSLELVYNEKLFF. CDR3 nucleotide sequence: TGTGCCAGCAGCTTAGAGTTGGTCTATAATGAAAAACTGTTTTTT.

The CDR3, as DNA: TGTGCCAGCAGCCCAGGGGGGTGGACAGGATCCTACGAGCAGTACTTC. Translation: CASSPGGWTGSYEQYF. V is TRBV28 and J is TRBJ2-7; a possible D gene is TRBD1 (7 bases). CDR1 MDHEN and CDR2 SYDVKM come from the germline V gene. The ends were cut back, 6 bases at V and 1 base at J, with 19 bases in the middle. The CDR3 is made up of 16 amino acids.

As DNA, the CDR3 is TGTGCCAGCAGTGAACAGAGCTATAATTCACCCCTCCACTTT. Translating gives CASSEQSYNSPLHF. The chain couples TRBV25-1 to TRBJ1-6; D gene ambiguous. Trimming stripped 2 bases from V and 3 bases from J, with 5 bases between. The germline V gene has CDR1 MGHDK and CDR2 SYGVNS. The length of the CDR3 is 14 residues.

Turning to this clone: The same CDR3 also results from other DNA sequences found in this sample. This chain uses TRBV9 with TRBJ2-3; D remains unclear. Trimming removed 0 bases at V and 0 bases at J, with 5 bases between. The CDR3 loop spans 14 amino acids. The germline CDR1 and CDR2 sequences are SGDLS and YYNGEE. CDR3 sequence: CASSVDPSTDTQYF. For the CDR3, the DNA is TGTGCCAGCAGCGTAGACCCGAGCACAGATACGCAGTATTTT. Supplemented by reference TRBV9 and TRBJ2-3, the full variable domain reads DSGVTQTPKHLITATGQRVTLRCSPRSGDLSVYWYQQSLDQGLQFLIQYYNGEERAKGNILERFSAQQFPDLHSELNLSSLELGDSALYFCASSVDPSTDTQYFGPGTRLTVL.

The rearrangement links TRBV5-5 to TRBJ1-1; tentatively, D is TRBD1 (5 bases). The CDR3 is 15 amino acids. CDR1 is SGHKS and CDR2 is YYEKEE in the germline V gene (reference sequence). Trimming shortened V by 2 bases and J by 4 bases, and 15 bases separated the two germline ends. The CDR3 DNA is TGTGCCAGCAGCTTTTCTCCGGGGCTGGGCACTGAAGCTTTCTTT. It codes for CASSFSPGLGTEAFF.

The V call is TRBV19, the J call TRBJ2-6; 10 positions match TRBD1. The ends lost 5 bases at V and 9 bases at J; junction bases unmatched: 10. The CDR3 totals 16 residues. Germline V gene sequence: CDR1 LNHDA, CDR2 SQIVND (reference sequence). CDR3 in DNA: TGTGCCAGTAGTGCGACAGGGGGCTCTGGAGGCAACGTCCTGACTTTC. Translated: CASSATGGSGGNVLTF. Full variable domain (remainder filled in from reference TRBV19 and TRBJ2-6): DGGITQSPKYLFRKEGQNVTLSCEQNLNHDAMYWYRQDPGQGLRLIYYSQIVNDFQKGDIAEGYSVSREKKESFPLTVTSAQKNPTAFYLCASSATGGSGGNVLTFGAGSRLTVL.

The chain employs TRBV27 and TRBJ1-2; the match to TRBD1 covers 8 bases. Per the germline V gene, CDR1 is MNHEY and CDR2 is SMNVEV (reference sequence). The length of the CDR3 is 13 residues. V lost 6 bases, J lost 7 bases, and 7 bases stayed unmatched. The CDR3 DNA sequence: TGTGCCAGCAGAGGGACAGGATCTTTTGGCTACACCTTC. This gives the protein CASRGTGSFGYTF.

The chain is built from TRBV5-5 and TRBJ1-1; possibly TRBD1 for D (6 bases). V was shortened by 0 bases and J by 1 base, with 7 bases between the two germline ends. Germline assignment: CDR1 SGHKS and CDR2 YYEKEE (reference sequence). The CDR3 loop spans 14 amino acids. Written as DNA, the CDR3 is TGTGCCAGCAGCTTGGGGGACAAGAACACTGAAGCTTTCTTT. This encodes CASSLGDKNTEAFF.

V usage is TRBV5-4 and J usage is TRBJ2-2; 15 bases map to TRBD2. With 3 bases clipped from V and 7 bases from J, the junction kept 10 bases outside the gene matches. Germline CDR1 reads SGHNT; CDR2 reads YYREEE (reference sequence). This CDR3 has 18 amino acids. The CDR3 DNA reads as TGTGCCAGCAGCTATGGGACTAGCGGGAGGTTAGGCGGCGGGGAGCTGTTTTTT. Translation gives CASSYGTSGRLGGGELFF.

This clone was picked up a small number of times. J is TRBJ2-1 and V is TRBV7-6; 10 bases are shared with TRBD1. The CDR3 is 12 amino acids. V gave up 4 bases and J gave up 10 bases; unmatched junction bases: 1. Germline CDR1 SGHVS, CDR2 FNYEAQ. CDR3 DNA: TGTGCCAGCAGCTCGGACAGGGGGGAGCAGTTCTTC. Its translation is CASSSDRGEQFF.

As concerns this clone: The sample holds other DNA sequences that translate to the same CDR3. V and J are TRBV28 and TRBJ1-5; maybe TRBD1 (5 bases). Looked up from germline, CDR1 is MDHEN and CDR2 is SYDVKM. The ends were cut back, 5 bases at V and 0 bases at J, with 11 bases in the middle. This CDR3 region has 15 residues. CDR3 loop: CASSPGGYSNQPQHF. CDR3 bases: TGTGCCAGCAGTCCGGGGGGTTATAGCAATCAGCCCCAGCATTTT. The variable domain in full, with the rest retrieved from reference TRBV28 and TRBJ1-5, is DVKVTQSSRYLVKRTGEKVFLECVQDMDHENMFWYRQDPGLGLRLIYFSYDVKMKEKGDIPEGYSVSREKKERFSLILESASTNQTSMYLCASSPGGYSNQPQHFGDGTRLSIL.

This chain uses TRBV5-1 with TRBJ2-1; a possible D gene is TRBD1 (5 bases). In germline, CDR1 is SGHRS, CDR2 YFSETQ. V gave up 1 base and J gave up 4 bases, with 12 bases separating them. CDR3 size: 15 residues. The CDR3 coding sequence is TGCGCCAGCAGCTTGTCCCCAGGGATTTACAATGAGCAGTTCTTC. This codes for CASSLSPGIYNEQFF.

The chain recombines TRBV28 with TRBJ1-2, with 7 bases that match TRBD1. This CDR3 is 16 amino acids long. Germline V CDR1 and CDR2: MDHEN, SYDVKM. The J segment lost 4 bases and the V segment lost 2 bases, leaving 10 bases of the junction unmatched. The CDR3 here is CASSLGVRGLGYGYTF. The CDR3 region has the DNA TGTGCCAGCAGTTTAGGGGTGAGGGGGCTTGGCTATGGCTACACCTTC.

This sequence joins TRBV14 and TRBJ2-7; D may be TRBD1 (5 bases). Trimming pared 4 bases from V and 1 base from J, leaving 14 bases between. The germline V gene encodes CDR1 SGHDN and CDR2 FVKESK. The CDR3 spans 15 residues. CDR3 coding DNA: TGTGCCAGCAGCCCCCAAGGGGCCGGTTCCTACGAGCAGTACTTC. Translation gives CASSPQGAGSYEQYF.

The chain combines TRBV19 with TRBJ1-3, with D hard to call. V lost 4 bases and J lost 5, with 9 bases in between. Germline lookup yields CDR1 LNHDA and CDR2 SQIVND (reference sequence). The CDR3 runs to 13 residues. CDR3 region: CASSTQLRNTIYF. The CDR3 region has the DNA TGTGCCAGTAGTACACAATTGAGAAACACCATATATTTT.

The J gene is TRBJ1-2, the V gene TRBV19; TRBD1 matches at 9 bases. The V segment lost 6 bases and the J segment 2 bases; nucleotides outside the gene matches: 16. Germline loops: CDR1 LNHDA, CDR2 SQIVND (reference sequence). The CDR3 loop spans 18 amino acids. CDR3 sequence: CASSAGRTGARLNYGYTF. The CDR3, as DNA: TGTGCCAGTAGCGCGGGGAGGACAGGGGCAAGGCTCAACTATGGCTACACCTTC.

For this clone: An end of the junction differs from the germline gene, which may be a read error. The CDR3 reads CSVEEYSNQPQHF. Here the CDR3 DNA reads TGCAGCGTGGAAGAATATAGCAATCAGCCCCAGCATTTT. The gene calls are TRBV29-1 and TRBJ1-5; D is unresolved. The CDR3 loop spans 13 amino acids. CDR1 and CDR2 (germline): SQVTM, ANQGSEA. The variable domain in full, completed from reference TRBV29-1 and TRBJ1-5, reads SAVISQKPSRDICQRGTSLTIQCQVDSQVTMMFWYRQQPGQSLTLIATANQGSEATYESGFVIDKFPISRPNLTFSTLTVSNMSPEDSSIYLCSVEEYSNQPQHFGDGTRLSIL.

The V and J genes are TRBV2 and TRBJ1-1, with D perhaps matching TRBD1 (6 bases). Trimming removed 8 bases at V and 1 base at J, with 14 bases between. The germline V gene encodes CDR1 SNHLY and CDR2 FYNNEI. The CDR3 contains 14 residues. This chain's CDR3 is CASQSGHTNTEAFF. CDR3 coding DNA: TGTGCCAGCCAATCGGGACATACGAACACTGAAGCTTTCTTT.

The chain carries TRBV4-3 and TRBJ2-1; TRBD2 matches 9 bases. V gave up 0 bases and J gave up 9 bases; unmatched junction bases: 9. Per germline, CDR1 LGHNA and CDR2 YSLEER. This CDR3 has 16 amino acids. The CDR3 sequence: CASSQEVAGAMSEQFF. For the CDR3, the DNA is TGCGCCAGCAGCCAAGAGGTAGCGGGAGCGATGAGTGAGCAGTTCTTC.

The CDR3 DNA sequence: TGTGCCAGCAGCATCACTAGCGGGTCTTACAATGAGCAGTTCTTC. This sequence encodes CASSITSGSYNEQFF. The V call is TRBV7-2, the J call TRBJ2-1; 9 bases line up with TRBD2. CDR3 length: 15 residues. J lost 4 bases, V lost 5 bases, and 6 bases had no gene match. CDR1 is SGHTA and CDR2 is FQGNSA in the germline V gene.

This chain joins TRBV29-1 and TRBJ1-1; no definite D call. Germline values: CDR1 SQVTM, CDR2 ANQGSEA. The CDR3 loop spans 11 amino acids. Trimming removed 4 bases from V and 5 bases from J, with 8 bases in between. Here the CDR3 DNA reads TGCAGCGTTGTAAAGTCGACTGAAGCTTTCTTT. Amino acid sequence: CSVVKSTEAFF.

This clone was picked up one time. CDR3 bases: TGTGCCAGCAGTCTACCCAGGGACGGGAGCAATCAGCCCCAGCATTTT. This sequence encodes CASSLPRDGSNQPQHF. The gene calls are TRBV28 and TRBJ1-5; the D gene is possibly TRBD1 (5 bases). The CDR3 has 16 amino acids. CDR1 is MDHEN and CDR2 is SYDVKM in the germline V gene. Trimming stripped 5 bases from V and 1 base from J, with 15 bases between.

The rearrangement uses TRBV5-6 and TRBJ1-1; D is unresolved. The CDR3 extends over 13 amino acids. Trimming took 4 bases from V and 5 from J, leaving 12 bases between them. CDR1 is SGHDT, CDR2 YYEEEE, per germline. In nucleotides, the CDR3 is TGTGCCAGCAGCCGGGGAGGGCGGACTGAAGCTTTCTTT. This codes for CASSRGGRTEAFF.

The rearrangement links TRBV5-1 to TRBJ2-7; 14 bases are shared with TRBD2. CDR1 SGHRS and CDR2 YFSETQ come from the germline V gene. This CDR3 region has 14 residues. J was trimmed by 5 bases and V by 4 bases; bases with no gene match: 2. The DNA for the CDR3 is TGCGCCAGCAGCCAGGGACTAGCGGGAGACGAGCAGTACTTC. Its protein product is CASSQGLAGDEQYF.

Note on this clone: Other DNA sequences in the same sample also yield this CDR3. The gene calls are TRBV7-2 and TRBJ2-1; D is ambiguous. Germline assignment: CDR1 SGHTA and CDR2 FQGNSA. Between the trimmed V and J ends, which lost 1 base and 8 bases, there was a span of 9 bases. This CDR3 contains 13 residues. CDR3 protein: CASSLGLRDEQFF. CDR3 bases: TGTGCCAGCAGCTTAGGCCTCCGGGATGAGCAGTTCTTC.

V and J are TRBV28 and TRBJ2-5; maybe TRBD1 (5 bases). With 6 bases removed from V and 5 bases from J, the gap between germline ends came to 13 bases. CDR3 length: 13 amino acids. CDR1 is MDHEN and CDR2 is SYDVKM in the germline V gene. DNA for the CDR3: TGTGCCAGCAGGAAGGGGTCGAGGGAGACCCAGTACTTC. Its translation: CASRKGSRETQYF.

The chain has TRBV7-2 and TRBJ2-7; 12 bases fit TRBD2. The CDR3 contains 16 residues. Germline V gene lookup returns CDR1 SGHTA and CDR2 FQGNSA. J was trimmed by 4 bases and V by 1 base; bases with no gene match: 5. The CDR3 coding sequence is TGTGCCAGCAGCTTAGTGCGGACTAGCGGGATATACGAGCAGTACTTC. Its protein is CASSLVRTSGIYEQYF. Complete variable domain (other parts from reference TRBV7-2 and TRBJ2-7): GAGVSQSPSNKVTEKGKDVELRCDPISGHTALYWYRQSLGQGLEFLIYFQGNSAPDKSGLPSDRFSAERTGGSVSTLTIQRTQQEDSAVYLCASSLVRTSGIYEQYFGPGTRLTVT.